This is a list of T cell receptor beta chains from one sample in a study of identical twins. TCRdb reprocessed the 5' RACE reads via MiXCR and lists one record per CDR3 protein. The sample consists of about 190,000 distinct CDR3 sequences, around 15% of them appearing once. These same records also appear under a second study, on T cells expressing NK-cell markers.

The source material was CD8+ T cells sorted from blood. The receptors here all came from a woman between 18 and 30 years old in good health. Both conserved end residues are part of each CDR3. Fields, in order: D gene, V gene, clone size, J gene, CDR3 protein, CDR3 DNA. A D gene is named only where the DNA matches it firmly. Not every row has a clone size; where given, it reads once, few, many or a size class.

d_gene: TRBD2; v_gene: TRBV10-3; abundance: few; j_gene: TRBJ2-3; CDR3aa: CAIRGVLAGARTDTQYF; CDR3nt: TGTGCCATCAGGGGAGTTCTAGCGGGGGCCCGCACAGATACGCAGTATTTT
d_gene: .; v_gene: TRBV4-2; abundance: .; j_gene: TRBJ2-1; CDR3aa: CASSPEERGGVYNEQFF; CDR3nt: TGTGCCAGCAGCCCAGAAGAAAGGGGGGGCGTTTACAATGAGCAGTTCTTC
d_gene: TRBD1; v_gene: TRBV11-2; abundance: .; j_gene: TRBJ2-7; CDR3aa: CASSLEPLDRVHEQYF; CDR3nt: TGTGCCAGCAGCTTAGAGCCACTGGACAGGGTACACGAGCAGTACTTC
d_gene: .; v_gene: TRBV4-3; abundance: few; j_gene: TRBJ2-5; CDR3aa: CASSQSPHLVGSSETQYF; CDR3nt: TGCGCCAGCAGCCAATCTCCCCATCTCGTCGGGAGTTCTGAGACCCAGTACTTC
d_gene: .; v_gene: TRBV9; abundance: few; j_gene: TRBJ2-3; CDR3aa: CASSAVGGASSTDTQYF; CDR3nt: TGTGCCAGCAGCGCGGTGGGCGGTGCCTCCAGCACAGATACGCAGTATTTT
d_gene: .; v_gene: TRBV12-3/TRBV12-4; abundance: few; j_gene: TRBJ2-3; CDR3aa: CASNPRPGAGATDTQYF; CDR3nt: TGTGCCAGCAACCCTCGACCTGGGGCCGGGGCCACAGATACGCAGTATTTT
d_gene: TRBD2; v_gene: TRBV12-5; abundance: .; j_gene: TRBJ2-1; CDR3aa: CASGGLADEQFF; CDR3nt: TGTGCTAGTGGTGGACTAGCGGATGAGCAGTTCTTC
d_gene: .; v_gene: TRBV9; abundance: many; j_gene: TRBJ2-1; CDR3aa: CASSPTEVGWDEQFF; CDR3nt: TGTGCCAGCAGCCCGACCGAGGTCGGTTGGGATGAGCAGTTCTTC
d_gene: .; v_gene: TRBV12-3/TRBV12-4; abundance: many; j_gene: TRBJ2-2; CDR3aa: CASSPPRGGIGELFF; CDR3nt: TGTGCCAGCAGTCCCCCCAGGGGAGGGATAGGGGAGCTGTTTTTT
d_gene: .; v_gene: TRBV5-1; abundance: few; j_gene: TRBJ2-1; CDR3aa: CASSLELQYNEQFF; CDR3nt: TGCGCCAGCAGCTTGGAGCTCCAGTACAATGAGCAGTTCTTC
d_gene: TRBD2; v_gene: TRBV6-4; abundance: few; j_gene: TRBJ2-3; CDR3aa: CASSDRGRGSTDTQYF; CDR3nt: TGTGCCAGCAGTGACCGCGGGAGAGGAAGCACAGATACGCAGTATTTT
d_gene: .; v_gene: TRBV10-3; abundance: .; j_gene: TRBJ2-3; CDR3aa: CAISEASILYTQYF; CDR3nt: TGTGCCATCAGTGAGGCGTCCATCTTGTATACGCAGTATTTT
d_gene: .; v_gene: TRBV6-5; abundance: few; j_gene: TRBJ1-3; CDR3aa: CASSYSTAYSGNTIYF; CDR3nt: TGTGCCAGCAGTTACTCGACAGCCTACTCTGGAAACACCATATATTTT
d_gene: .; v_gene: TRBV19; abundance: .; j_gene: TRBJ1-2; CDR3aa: CASSIARDYGYTF; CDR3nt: TGTGCCAGTAGTATCGCCAGGGACTATGGCTACACCTTC
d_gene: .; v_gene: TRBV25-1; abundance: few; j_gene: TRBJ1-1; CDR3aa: CASTPGVRNTEAFF; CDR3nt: TGTGCCAGCACCCCCGGTGTACGCAACACTGAAGCTTTCTTT
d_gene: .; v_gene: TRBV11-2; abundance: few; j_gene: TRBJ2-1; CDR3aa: CASSFLKGQGINEQFF; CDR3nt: TGTGCCAGCAGCTTCCTTAAGGGGCAGGGAATCAATGAGCAGTTCTTC
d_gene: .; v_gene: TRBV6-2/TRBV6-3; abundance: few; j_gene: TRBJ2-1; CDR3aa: CASSPSVISPNEQFF; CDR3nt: TGTGCCAGCAGTCCAAGTGTCATTTCCCCCAATGAGCAGTTCTTC
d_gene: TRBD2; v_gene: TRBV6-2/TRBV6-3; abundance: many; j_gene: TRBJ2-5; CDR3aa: CASSPGTSSETQYF; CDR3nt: TGTGCCAGCAGTCCAGGGACTAGCAGCGAGACCCAGTACTTC
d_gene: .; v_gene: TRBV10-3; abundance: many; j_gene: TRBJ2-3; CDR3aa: CAISWGLRDTDTQYF; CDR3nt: TGTGCCATCAGTTGGGGACTCCGCGACACAGATACGCAGTATTTT
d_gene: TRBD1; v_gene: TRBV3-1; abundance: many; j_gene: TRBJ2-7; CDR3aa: CASSQGTGNYEQYF; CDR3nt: TGTGCCAGCAGCCAAGGGACAGGGAACTACGAGCAGTACTTC
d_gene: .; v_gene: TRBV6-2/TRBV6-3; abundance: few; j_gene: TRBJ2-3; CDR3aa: CASSPTPGPAQYF; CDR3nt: TGTGCCAGCAGCCCAACCCCGGGACCGGCGCAGTATTTT
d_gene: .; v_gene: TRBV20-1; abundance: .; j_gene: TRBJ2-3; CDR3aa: CSAADGTQGDTQYF; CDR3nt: TGCAGTGCTGCCGACGGAACTCAGGGGGATACGCAGTATTTT
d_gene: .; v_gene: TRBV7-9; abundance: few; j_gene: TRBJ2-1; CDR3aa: CASSSMSLDYYNEQFF; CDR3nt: TGTGCCAGCAGCTCTATGTCACTGGATTACTACAATGAGCAGTTCTTC
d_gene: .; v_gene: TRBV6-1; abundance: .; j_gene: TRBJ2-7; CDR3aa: CATSISESSYEQYF; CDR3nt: TGTGCCACCTCAATTAGCGAAAGCTCCTACGAGCAGTACTTC
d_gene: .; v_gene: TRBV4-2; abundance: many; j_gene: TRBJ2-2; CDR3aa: CASSQEPLNTGELFF; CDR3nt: TGTGCCAGCAGCCAAGAGCCCCTAAACACCGGGGAGCTGTTTTTT
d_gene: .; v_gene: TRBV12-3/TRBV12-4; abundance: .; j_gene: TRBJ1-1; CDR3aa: CASSNPGTTEAFF; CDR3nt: TGTGCCAGCAGTAACCCAGGGACCACTGAAGCTTTCTTT
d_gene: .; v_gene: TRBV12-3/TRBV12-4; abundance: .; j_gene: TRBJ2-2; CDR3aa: CASKQWGDIERAWELFF; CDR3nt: TGTGCCAGCAAGCAGTGGGGGGACATTGAAAGGGCCTGGGAGCTGTTTTTT
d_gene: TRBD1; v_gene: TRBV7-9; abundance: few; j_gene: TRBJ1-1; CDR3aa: CASSSSGQMNTEAFF; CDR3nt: TGTGCCAGCAGCTCCTCGGGACAGATGAACACTGAAGCTTTCTTT
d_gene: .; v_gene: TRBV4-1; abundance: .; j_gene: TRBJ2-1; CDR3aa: CASRDEQFF; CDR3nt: TGCGCCAGCAGGGATGAGCAGTTCTTC
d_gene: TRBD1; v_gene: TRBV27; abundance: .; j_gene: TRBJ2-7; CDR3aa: CASSFRDRAHEQYF; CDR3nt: TGTGCCAGCAGTTTCCGGGACAGGGCTCACGAGCAGTACTTC
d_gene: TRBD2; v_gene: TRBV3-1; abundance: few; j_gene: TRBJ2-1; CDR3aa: CASSQDWSSGGDYNEQFF; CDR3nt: TGTGCCAGCAGCCAAGATTGGAGTAGCGGGGGGGATTACAATGAGCAGTTCTTC
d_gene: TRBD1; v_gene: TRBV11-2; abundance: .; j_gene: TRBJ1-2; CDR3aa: CASSPGTGGYGYTF; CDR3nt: TGTGCCAGCAGCCCTGGGACAGGCGGCTATGGCTACACCTTC
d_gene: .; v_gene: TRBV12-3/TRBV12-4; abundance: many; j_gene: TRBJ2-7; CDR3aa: CASGSGTYEQYF; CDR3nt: TGTGCCAGCGGTAGCGGAACCTACGAGCAGTACTTC
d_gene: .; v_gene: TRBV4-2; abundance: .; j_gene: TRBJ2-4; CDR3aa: CASSHELAPQRVLAKNIQYF; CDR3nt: TGTGCCAGCAGCCACGAGTTGGCGCCCCAGCGGGTACTAGCCAAAAACATTCAGTACTTC
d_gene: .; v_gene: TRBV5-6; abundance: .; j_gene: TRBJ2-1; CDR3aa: CASGAGRNEQFF; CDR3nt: TGTGCCAGCGGTGCGGGTCGAAATGAGCAGTTCTTC
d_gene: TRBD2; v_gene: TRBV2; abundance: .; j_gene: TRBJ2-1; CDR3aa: CASQGLAVYNEQFF; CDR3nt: TGTGCCAGCCAGGGACTAGCGGTATACAATGAGCAGTTCTTC
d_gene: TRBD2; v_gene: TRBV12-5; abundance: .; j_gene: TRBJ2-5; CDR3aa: CASVLAGGRETQYF; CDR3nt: TGTGCTAGTGTCCTAGCGGGGGGCCGAGAGACCCAGTACTTC
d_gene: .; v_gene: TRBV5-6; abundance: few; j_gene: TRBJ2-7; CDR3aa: CASSYGRHEQYF; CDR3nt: TGTGCCAGCAGCTACGGGAGACACGAGCAGTACTTC
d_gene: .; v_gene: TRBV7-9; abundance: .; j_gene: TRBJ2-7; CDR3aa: CASSLGANEQYF; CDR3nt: TGTGCCAGCAGCTTAGGGGCCAACGAGCAGTACTTC
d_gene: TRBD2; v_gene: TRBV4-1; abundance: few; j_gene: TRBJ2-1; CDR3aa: CASSQEGLAMSEQFF; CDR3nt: TGCGCCAGCAGCCAAGAGGGACTAGCGATGAGTGAGCAGTTCTTC
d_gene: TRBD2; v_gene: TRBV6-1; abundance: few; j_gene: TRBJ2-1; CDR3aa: CASSEGFGRDEQFF; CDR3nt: TGTGCCAGCAGTGAAGGCTTCGGGAGGGATGAGCAGTTCTTC
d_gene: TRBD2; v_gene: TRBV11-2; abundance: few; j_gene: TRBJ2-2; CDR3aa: CASSSWTSRGAGELFF; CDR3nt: TGTGCCAGCAGCTCTTGGACTAGCCGAGGAGCCGGGGAGCTGTTTTTT